The clone carrying this T cell receptor beta chain appeared a few times. The data originate from a study of beta chain features in type 1 diabetes. The V gene's germline CDR1 is SGHTA and CDR2 FQGNSA. The CDR3 spans 14 residues. V lost 3 bases, J lost 5 bases, and 1 base stayed unmatched. Expressed TCRB transcripts were sequenced after all isolated RNA was converted to cDNA. Data came from immunoSEQ multiplex PCR; TCRdb stores just in-frame clones and leaves some out. The sample shows roughly 240,000 clones, over 65% of them seen only once. Sequenced: naive CD4+ T cells from blood. This clonotype originated in a man younger than 40 in good health. The V gene is TRBV7-2, the J gene TRBJ2-3; 11 nucleotides line up with TRBD2. The CDR3 is CASSFGLAGDTQYF. The CDR3 DNA is TGTGCCAGCAGCTTCGGACTAGCGGGAGATACGCAGTATTTT.